These 8 T cell receptor beta chains were all obtained from the same sample, sequenced in a study of T cell responses to AZD1222 COVID-19 vaccine. Profiling relied on immunoSEQ multiplex PCR, and the TCRdb table lists in-frame clones only, not all of them. The table lists fewer than 65,000 clones, approximately 80% of them singletons. Sequencing used peripheral blood, obtained on day 0 of AZD1222 vaccination. All receptors derive from an adult in good health.

The V and J genes are TRBV7-2 and TRBJ2-4; 8 bases are a match to TRBD2. The junction had 9 bases not matched to a gene; V was cut back by 5 bases and J by 15 bases. CDR1 is SGHTA and CDR2 is FQGNSA in the germline V gene. The CDR3 has 12 amino acids. The CDR3 nucleotides are TGTGCCAGCAGCCCCCAAGGACTAGCCCTGTACTTC. It is translated as CASSPQGLALYF.

The J gene is TRBJ1-1, the V gene TRBV18; D gene ambiguous. The germline V and J ends were trimmed by 6 bases and 3 bases, with 8 bases remaining between them. Germline assignment: CDR1 KGHSH and CDR2 LQKENI. This CDR3 has 12 amino acids. CDR3 region: CASSSRDTEAFF. The CDR3 nucleotides are TGTGCCAGCTCGTCCCGGGACACTGAAGCTTTCTTT.

Of note for this clone: Other DNA sequences from this sample encode an identical CDR3 as well. This chain joins TRBV6-5 and TRBJ1-5; no reliable D call. The CDR3 consists of 14 residues. Germline CDR1 reads MNHEY; CDR2 reads SVGAGI. The V end was cut by 0 bases, the J end by 0 bases, with 3 bases between. The CDR3 DNA follows: TGTGCCAGCAGTTACTCGTATAGCAATCAGCCCCAGCATTTT. Its protein is CASSYSYSNQPQHF.

The chain has TRBV9 and TRBJ2-5; 12 bases match TRBD1. Germline CDR1 SGDLS, CDR2 YYNGEE. J lost 2 bases, V lost 0 bases, and 2 bases had no gene match. The CDR3 is 16 residues long. The CDR3 DNA reads TGTGCCAGCAGCGTAGGGGGACAGGGGGCTCAAGAGACCCAGTACTTC. Encoded protein: CASSVGGQGAQETQYF.

The rearrangement uses TRBV19 and TRBJ2-5; D is perhaps TRBD2 (5 bases). Trimming cost V 0 bases and J 2 bases, with 7 bases left between them. The CDR3 sequence is 14 residues long. Germline CDR1 reads LNHDA; CDR2 reads SQIVND (reference sequence). The CDR3 reads CASSIDWEQETQYF. The CDR3 coding sequence is TGTGCCAGTAGTATAGATTGGGAGCAAGAGACCCAGTACTTC.

The chain links TRBV9 to TRBJ1-2, with 9 bases identical to TRBD1. The CDR3 spans 13 residues. CDR1 is SGDLS, CDR2 YYNGEE, per germline. V shed 5 bases, J shed 6 bases, and the junction held 5 bases outside the gene matches. CDR3 region: CASRSQGAHGYTF. In DNA form, the CDR3 reads TGTGCCAGCAGATCACAGGGGGCACATGGCTACACCTTC.

The chain is built from TRBV2 and TRBJ1-2, with D perhaps matching TRBD1 (5 bases). Germline V gene data show CDR1 as SNHLY and CDR2 as FYNNEI. V gave up 6 bases and J gave up 4 bases, with 15 bases separating them. The CDR3 has 14 residues. The CDR3 nucleotides read TGTGCCAGCAGAGTTAGGTGGAGGGGCTATGGCTACACCTTC. Translation gives CASRVRWRGYGYTF.

The chain carries TRBV2 and TRBJ1-5; 7 bases map to TRBD1. V lost 7 bases, J lost 0 bases, and 6 bases stayed unmatched. This CDR3 is built from 15 residues. Germline V gives CDR1 SNHLY, CDR2 FYNNEI. For the CDR3, the DNA is TGTGCCAGCAAGGGACAGAAGTATAGCAATCAGCCCCAGCATTTT. Its protein product is CASKGQKYSNQPQHF.